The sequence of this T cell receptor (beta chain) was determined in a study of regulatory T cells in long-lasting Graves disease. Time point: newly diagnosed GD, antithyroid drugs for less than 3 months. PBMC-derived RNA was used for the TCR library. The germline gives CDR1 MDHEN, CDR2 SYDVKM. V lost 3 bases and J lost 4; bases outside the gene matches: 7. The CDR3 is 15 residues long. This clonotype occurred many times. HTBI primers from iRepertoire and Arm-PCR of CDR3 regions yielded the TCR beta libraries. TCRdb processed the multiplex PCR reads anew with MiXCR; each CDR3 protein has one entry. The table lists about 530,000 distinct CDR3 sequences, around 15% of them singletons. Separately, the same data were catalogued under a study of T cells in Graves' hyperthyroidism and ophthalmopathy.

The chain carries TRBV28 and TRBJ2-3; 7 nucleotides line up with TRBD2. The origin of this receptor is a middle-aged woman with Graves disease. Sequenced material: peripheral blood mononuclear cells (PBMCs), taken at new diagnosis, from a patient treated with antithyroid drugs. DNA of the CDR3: TGTGCCAGCAGTTTTCCGTGGGAGGGGCCAGATACGCAGTATTTT. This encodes CASSFPWEGPDTQYF.